Presented here are 8 T cell receptor beta chains from one specimen sequenced in a study of T cell changes during pregnancy in multiple sclerosis. Libraries were prepared by immunoSEQ multiplex PCR; TCRdb keeps only in-frame clonotypes and omits some of them. The repertoire holds about 100,000 clones, 90% to 95% seen once, with around 0.96% in the top ten. This material consisted of peripheral blood, taken before pregnancy. Every receptor here comes from a female donor with multiple sclerosis, enrolled in a pregnancy study.

This clone was observed once. This chain joins TRBV19 and TRBJ1-1, with D perhaps TRBD1 (6 bases). Germline loops: CDR1 LNHDA, CDR2 SQIVND (reference sequence). Trimming stripped 7 bases from V and 0 bases from J, with 21 bases between. The CDR3 extends over 17 amino acids. The CDR3 here is CASNPLQGSLLNTEAFF. CDR3 sequence (DNA): TGTGCCAGTAACCCCTTGCAGGGGTCCCTCTTGAACACTGAAGCTTTCTTT.

V is TRBV10-3 and J is TRBJ2-2; 8 bases are shared with TRBD1. The CDR3 contains 16 residues. The germline V gene encodes CDR1 ENHRY and CDR2 SYGVKD. V shed 7 bases and J 3 bases; nucleotides not matched to a gene: 10. The CDR3 is CAIMRTQGADTGELFF. In DNA, the CDR3 is TGTGCCATCATGAGGACTCAGGGGGCGGACACCGGGGAGCTGTTTTTT.

The chain joins TRBV11-2 to TRBJ2-7; D remains unclear. This CDR3 contains 11 residues. V lost 7 bases, J lost 7 bases, and 11 bases lay in between. Per the germline V gene, CDR1 is SGHAT and CDR2 is FQNNGV. The CDR3 region is CASTQHGEQYF. CDR3 nucleotide sequence: TGTGCCAGCACTCAACACGGGGAGCAGTACTTC.

This chain joins TRBV30 and TRBJ1-5, with D tentatively TRBD1 (6 bases). Germline assignment: CDR1 GTSNPN and CDR2 SVGIG (reference sequence). The CDR3 contains 13 residues. V gave up 4 bases and J gave up 3 bases, with 10 bases separating them. The CDR3 sequence: CAWKDSLNQPQHF. Here the CDR3 DNA reads TGTGCCTGGAAGGACAGCCTCAATCAGCCCCAGCATTTT. The full variable domain, its missing parts supplied by reference TRBV30 and TRBJ1-5, is SQTIHQWPATLVQPVGSPLSLECTVEGTSNPNLYWYRQAAGRGLQLLFYSVGIGQISSEVPQNLSASRPQDRQFILSSKKLLLSDSGFYLCAWKDSLNQPQHFGDGTRLSIL.

The rearrangement uses TRBV5-1 and TRBJ2-1, with D tentatively TRBD2 (6 bases). The CDR3 spans 14 residues. Germline values: CDR1 SGHRS, CDR2 YFSETQ. Trimming removed 4 bases at V and 7 bases at J, with 15 bases between. The CDR3 DNA reads TGCGCCAGCAGCGTGGGACCCAGCGGGAATGAGCAGTTCTTC. This gives the protein CASSVGPSGNEQFF.

Only one count was recorded for this clone. The CDR3 coding sequence is TGTGCCAGTAGTAAGAGACAGGGTATGACCGGGGAGCTGTTTTTT. It yields the protein CASSKRQGMTGELFF. The rearrangement links TRBV19 to TRBJ2-2; 7 nucleotides line up with TRBD1. Trimming cost V 4 bases and J 5 bases; bases outside gene matches: 7. This CDR3 comprises 15 residues. Germline V gene data show CDR1 as LNHDA and CDR2 as SQIVND (reference sequence).

The rearrangement joins TRBV28 to TRBJ2-2; D is perhaps TRBD1 (6 bases). V was trimmed by 1 base and J by 2 bases, leaving 11 bases between them. From germline, CDR1 is MDHEN and CDR2 SYDVKM. There are 16 residues in the CDR3. As DNA, the CDR3 is TGTGCCAGCAGTTTATCGCAGGGGCTAAACACCGGGGAGCTGTTTTTT. Protein sequence: CASSLSQGLNTGELFF.

CDR3 coding DNA: TGTGCCAGCAGCTTAGGTCCAGGGGCCGTTGACACTGAAGCTTTCTTT. Amino acid sequence: CASSLGPGAVDTEAFF. The J gene is TRBJ1-1, the V gene TRBV7-9, with D possibly TRBD1 on 6 matching bases. Deletions cut 1 base from V and 3 bases from J, with 15 bases between. Germline V gives CDR1 SEHNR, CDR2 FQNEAQ (reference sequence). The CDR3 sequence is 16 residues long.